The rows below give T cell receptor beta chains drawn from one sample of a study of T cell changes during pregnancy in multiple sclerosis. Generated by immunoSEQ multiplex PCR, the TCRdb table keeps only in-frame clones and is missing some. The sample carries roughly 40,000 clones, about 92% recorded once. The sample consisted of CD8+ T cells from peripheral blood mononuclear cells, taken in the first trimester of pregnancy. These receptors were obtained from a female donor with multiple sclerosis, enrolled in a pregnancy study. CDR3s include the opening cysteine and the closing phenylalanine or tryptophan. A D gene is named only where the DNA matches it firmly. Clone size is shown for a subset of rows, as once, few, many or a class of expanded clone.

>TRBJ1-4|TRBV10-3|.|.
CAISESLTVKGEKLFF
TGTGCCATCAGTGAGTCACTGACAGTCAAGGGTGAAAAACTGTTTTTT
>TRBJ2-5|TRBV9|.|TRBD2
CASSPPRGGETQYF
TGTGCCAGCAGCCCCCCCCGGGGGGGGGAGACCCAGTACTTC
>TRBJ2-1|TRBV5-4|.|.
CASRVDRSSYNEQFF
TGTGCCAGCAGGGTAGACAGGAGCTCCTACAATGAGCAGTTCTTC
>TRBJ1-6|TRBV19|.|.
CASSISVSSYNSPLHF
TGTGCCAGTAGTATATCTGTGAGCTCCTATAATTCACCCCTCCACTTT
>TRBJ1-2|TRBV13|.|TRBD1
CASSATGGTNYGYTF
TGTGCCAGCAGCGCGACAGGGGGGACTAACTATGGCTACACCTTC
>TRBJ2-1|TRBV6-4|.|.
CASSAGHYNEQFF
TGTGCCAGCAGTGCGGGACATTACAATGAGCAGTTCTTC
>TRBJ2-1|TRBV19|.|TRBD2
CASSPRAGGRYNEQFF
TGTGCCAGTAGCCCTCGAGCGGGGGGTCGGTACAATGAGCAGTTCTTC
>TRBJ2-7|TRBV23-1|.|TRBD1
CASSQSAGTGNYEQYF
TGCGCCAGCAGTCAATCGGCGGGGACAGGGAACTACGAGCAGTACTTC
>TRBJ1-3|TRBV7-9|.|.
CASSLEGHDSPGNTIYF
TGTGCCAGCAGCTTAGAGGGGCACGACAGCCCTGGAAACACCATATATTTT
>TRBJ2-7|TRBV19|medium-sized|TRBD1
CASSIMSGGVYEQYF
TGTGCCAGTAGTATTATGTCAGGGGGTGTTTACGAGCAGTACTTC
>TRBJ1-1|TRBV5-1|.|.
CASSLVTGMNTEAFF
TGCGCCAGCAGCTTGGTGACAGGAATGAACACTGAAGCTTTCTTT
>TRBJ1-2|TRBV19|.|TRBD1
CASSIGTAPGYGYTF
TGTGCCAGTAGTATTGGGACAGCACCCGGCTATGGCTACACCTTC
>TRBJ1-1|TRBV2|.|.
CASSGGGPNTEAFF
TGTGCCAGCAGTGGGGGGGGGCCCAACACTGAAGCTTTCTTT
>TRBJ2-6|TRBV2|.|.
CASSDWQGGANVLTF
TGTGCCAGCAGTGATTGGCAGGGTGGGGCCAACGTCCTGACTTTC